The 2 T cell receptor beta chains presented below share a single source sample, sequenced in a study of blood T cell repertoires in COVID-19 (dated by TCRdb to the early 2020s). Library preparation employed the immunoSEQ multiplex PCR assay. Not all clones reach the TCRdb copy of this immuneACCESS table, which keeps in-frame sequences only. Checked studies attribute under half of the gap to unresolved V genes and leave the rest unexplained. The sample table lists fewer than 300,000 clones, more than 65% of them with a count of one. The ten top clones hold roughly 14% of the sample. The material sequenced was peripheral blood. These receptors were collected from a person aged 65-85 years with COVID-19, enrolled during active disease.

This chain uses TRBV5-1 with TRBJ1-5; 9 nucleotides match TRBD1. Losses at the gene ends were 4 bases for V and 7 bases for J; bases not matched to a gene: 6. Germline CDR1 SGHRS, CDR2 YFSETQ. The CDR3 extends over 14 amino acids. DNA of the CDR3: TGCGCCAGCAGCCGGACAGGGGTCTGGCAGCCCCAGCATTTT. It encodes CASSRTGVWQPQHF.

V and J are TRBV19 and TRBJ2-3, with a tentative D call TRBD1 (6 bases). Per the germline V gene, CDR1 is LNHDA and CDR2 is SQIVND (reference sequence). V lost 6 bases and J lost 3, with 13 bases in between. The CDR3 contains 14 residues. The CDR3 protein is CASRPLGATDTQYF. CDR3 DNA sequence: TGTGCCAGTAGGCCTCTGGGGGCGACAGATACGCAGTATTTT. Looking up the rest from reference TRBV19 and TRBJ2-3 gives the full variable domain: DGGITQSPKYLFRKEGQNVTLSCEQNLNHDAMYWYRQDPGQGLRLIYYSQIVNDFQKGDIAEGYSVSREKKESFPLTVTSAQKNPTAFYLCASRPLGATDTQYFGPGTRLTVL.